This paragraph covers one T cell receptor (beta chain) sequence. The data were taken from a study of blood T cells in healthy people across ages. PCR was performed a second time for about 7 to 12 cycles using a sample-barcoded 5' primer and a J-beta primer mix. The template-switch adaptor was a 5' adaptor with 12 random nucleotides. It tagged each cDNA molecule. TCRdb analysed the 5' RACE reads with MiXCR anew, one entry per CDR3 protein. Found here are 980,000 or so distinct CDR3 sequences, about 48% of them singletons; the top ten hold roughly an eighth. The sequencing sample was made of blood. The sequence was collected from a man between 25 and 39 years old in good health.

The CDR3: CASSQDSPRAFNYGYTF. The CDR3 coding sequence is TGCGCCAGCAGCCAAGATTCCCCGAGAGCCTTCAACTATGGCTACACCTTC. This rearrangement joins TRBV4-1 to TRBJ1-2, with no clear D. CDR1 and CDR2 (germline): MGHRA, YSYEKL. This CDR3 comprises 17 residues. V was shortened by 0 bases and J by 2 bases, with 16 bases between the two germline ends.